This T cell receptor beta chain was captured by sequencing in a study of T cell responses to AZD1222 COVID-19 vaccine. Profiled with immunoSEQ multiplex PCR; TCRdb holds only in-frame clones, not every one. The table records about 93,000 clones, roughly 90% of them present only once. Study-wide results and limits: Donors in the cohort were predominantly white British and more often female, and clonal diversity was possibly underestimated.

On this clone: The target antigen is unknown.

The germline V gene has CDR1 MNHEY and CDR2 SVGAGI. V shed 7 bases and J shed 0 bases, with 10 bases lying between them. This CDR3 has 15 residues. The sample consisted of peripheral blood, taken on day 0 of MenACWY control vaccination. This sequence was found in an adult in good health. The chain uses TRBV6-5 and TRBJ1-6; D uncertain. The CDR3 reads CASTATISYNSPLHF. CDR3 DNA: TGTGCCAGCACCGCTACTATCTCCTATAATTCACCCCTCCACTTT.